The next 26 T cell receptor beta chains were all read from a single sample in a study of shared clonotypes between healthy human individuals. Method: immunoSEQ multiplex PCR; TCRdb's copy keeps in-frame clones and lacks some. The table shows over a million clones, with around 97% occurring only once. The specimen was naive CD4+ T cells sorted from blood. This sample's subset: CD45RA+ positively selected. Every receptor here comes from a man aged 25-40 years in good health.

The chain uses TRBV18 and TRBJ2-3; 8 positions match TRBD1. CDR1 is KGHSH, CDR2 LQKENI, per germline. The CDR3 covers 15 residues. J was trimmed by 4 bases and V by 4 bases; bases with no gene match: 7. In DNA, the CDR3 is TGTGCCAGCTCACTACAGACAGGGGCCGCAGATACGCAGTATTTT. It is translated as CASSLQTGAADTQYF.

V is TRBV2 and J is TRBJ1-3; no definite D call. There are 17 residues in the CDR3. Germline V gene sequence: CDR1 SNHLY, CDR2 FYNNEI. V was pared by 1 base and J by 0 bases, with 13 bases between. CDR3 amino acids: CASSEEGPAFSGNTIYF. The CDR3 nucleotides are TGTGCCAGCAGTGAAGAGGGTCCGGCCTTCTCTGGAAACACCATATATTTT.

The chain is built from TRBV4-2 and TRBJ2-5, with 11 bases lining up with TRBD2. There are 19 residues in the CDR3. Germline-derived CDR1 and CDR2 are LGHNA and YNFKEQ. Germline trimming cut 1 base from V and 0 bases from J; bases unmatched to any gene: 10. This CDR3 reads CASSQVFRTSGLDQETQYF. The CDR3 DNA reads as TGTGCCAGCAGCCAAGTGTTTCGGACTAGCGGGTTAGACCAAGAGACCCAGTACTTC.

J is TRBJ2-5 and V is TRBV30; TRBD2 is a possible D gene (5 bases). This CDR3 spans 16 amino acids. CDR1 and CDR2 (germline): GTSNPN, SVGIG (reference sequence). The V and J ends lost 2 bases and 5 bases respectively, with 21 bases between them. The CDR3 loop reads CAWSIGAGSSWETQYF. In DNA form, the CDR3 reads TGTGCCTGGAGTATAGGTGCTGGGAGTTCCTGGGAGACCCAGTACTTC.

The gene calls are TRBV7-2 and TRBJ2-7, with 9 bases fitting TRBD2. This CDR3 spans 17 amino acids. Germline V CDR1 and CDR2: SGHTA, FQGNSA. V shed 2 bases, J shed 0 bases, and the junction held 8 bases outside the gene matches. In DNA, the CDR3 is TGTGCCAGCAGCTTAAACCCTAGCGGGGACTTCTCCTACGAGCAGTACTTC. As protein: CASSLNPSGDFSYEQYF.

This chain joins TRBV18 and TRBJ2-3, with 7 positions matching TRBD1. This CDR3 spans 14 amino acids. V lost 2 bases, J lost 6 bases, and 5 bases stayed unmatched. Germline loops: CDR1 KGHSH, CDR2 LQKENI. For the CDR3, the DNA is TGTGCCAGCTCACCAAAAACAGGGGCTGATACGCAGTATTTT. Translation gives CASSPKTGADTQYF.

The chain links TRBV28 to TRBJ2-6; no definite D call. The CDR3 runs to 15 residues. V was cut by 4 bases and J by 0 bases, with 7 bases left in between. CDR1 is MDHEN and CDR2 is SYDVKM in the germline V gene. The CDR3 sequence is CASSSVDSGANVLTF. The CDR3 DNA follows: TGTGCCAGCAGTTCGGTAGACTCTGGGGCCAACGTCCTGACTTTC.

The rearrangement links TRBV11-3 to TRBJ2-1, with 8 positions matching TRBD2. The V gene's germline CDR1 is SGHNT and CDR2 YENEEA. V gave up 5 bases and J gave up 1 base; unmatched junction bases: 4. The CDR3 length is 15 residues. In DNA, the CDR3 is TGTGCCAGCAGCCAAAGCGGGAGATCCTACAATGAGCAGTTCTTC. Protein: CASSQSGRSYNEQFF.

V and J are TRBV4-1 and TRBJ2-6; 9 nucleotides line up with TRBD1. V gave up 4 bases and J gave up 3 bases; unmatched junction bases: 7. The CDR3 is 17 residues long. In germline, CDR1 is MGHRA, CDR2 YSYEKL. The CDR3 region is CASSRDRVLFGANVLTF. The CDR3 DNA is TGCGCCAGCAGCCGGGACAGGGTTCTTTTTGGGGCCAACGTCCTGACTTTC.

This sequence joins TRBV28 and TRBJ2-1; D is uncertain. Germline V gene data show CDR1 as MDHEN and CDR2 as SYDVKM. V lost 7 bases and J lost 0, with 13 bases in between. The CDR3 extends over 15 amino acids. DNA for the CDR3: TGTGCCAGCACTACAGCGCCGAGCTCCTACAATGAGCAGTTCTTC. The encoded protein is CASTTAPSSYNEQFF.

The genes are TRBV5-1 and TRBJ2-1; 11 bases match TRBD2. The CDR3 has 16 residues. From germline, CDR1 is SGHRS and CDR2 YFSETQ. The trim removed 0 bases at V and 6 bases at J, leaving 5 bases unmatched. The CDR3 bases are TGCGCCAGCAGCTTGGCAACTAGCGGGAGTGGCAATGAGCAGTTCTTC. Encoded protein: CASSLATSGSGNEQFF.

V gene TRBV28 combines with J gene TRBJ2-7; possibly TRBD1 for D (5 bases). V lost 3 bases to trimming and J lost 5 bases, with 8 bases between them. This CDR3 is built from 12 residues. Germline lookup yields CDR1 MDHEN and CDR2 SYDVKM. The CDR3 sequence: CASSLTDHEQYF. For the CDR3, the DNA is TGTGCCAGCAGTTTGACAGACCACGAGCAGTACTTC. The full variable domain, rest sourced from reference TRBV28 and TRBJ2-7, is DVKVTQSSRYLVKRTGEKVFLECVQDMDHENMFWYRQDPGLGLRLIYFSYDVKMKEKGDIPEGYSVSREKKERFSLILESASTNQTSMYLCASSLTDHEQYFGPGTRLTVT.

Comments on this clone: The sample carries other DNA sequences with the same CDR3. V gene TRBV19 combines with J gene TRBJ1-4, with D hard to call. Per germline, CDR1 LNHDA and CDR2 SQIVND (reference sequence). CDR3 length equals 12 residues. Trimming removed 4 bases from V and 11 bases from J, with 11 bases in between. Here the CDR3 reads CASSTVREKLFF. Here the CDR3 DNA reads TGTGCCAGTAGTACGGTGAGAGAGAAACTGTTTTTT. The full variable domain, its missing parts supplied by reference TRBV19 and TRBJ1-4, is DGGITQSPKYLFRKEGQNVTLSCEQNLNHDAMYWYRQDPGQGLRLIYYSQIVNDFQKGDIAEGYSVSREKKESFPLTVTSAQKNPTAFYLCASSTVREKLFFGSGTQLSVL.

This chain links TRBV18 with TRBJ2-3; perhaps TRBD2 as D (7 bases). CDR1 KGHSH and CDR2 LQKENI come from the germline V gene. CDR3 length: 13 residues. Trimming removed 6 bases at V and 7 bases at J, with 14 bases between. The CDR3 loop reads CASSRGAANTQYF. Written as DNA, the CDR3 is TGTGCCAGCTCCCGGGGGGCGGCCAATACGCAGTATTTT. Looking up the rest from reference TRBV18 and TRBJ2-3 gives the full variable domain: NAGVMQNPRHLVRRRGQEARLRCSPMKGHSHVYWYRQLPEEGLKFMVYLQKENIIDESGMPKERFSAEFPKEGPSILRIQQVVRGDSAAYFCASSRGAANTQYFGPGTRLTVL.

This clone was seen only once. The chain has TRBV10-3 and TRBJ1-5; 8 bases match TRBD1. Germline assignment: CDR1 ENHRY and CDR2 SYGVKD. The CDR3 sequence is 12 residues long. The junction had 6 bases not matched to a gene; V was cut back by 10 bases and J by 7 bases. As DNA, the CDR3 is TGTGCCACGACAGGGGAGGGCCAGCCCCAGCATTTT. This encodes CATTGEGQPQHF.

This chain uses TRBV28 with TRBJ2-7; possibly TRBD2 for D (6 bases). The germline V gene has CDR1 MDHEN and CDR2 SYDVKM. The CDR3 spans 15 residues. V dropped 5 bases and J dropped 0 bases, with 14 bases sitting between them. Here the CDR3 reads CASSPRRVISYEQYF. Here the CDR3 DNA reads TGTGCCAGCAGTCCCCGGAGGGTCATCTCCTACGAGCAGTACTTC.

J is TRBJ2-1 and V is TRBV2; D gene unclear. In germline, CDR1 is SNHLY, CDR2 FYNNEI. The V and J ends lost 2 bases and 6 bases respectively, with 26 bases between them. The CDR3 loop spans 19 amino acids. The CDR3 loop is CASSEYRQGPRGYGNEQFF. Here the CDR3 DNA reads TGTGCCAGCAGTGAATACAGACAAGGGCCACGCGGTTACGGCAATGAGCAGTTCTTC.

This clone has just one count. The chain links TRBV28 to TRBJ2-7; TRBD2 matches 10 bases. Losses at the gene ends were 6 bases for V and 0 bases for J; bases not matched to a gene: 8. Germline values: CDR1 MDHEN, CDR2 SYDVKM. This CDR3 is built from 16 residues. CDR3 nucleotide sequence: TGTGCCAGCAGGGTCAGCGGGAGGGTTCGCTCCTACGAGCAGTACTTC. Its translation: CASRVSGRVRSYEQYF.

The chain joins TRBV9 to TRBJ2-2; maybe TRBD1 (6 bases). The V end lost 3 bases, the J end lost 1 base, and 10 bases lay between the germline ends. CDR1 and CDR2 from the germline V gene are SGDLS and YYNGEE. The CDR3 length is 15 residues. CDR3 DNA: TGTGCCAGCAGCGCGTTGACAGGGAACACCGGGGAGCTGTTTTTT. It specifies CASSALTGNTGELFF.

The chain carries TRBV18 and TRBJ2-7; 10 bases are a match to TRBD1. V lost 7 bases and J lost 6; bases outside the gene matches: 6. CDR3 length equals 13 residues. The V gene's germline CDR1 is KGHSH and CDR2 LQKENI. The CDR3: CASCRDRGTEQYF. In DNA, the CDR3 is TGTGCCAGCTGCCGGGACAGGGGTACCGAGCAGTACTTC.

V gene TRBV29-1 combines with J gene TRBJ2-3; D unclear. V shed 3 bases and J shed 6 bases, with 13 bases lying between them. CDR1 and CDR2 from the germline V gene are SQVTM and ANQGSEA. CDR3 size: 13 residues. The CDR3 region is CSVDVVVADTQYF. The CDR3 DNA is TGCAGCGTTGATGTTGTAGTCGCCGATACGCAGTATTTT.

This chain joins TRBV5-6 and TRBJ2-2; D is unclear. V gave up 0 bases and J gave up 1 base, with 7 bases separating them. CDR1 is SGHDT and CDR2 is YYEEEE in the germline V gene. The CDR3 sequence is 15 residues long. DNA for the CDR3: TGTGCCAGCAGCTTGGGTGCCAAGAACACCGGGGAGCTGTTTTTT. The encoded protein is CASSLGAKNTGELFF.

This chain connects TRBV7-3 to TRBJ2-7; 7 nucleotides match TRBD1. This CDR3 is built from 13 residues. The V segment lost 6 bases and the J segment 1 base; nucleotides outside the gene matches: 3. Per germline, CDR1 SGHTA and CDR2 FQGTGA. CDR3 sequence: CASRGTESYEQYF. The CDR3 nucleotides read TGTGCCAGCAGGGGGACAGAATCCTACGAGCAGTACTTC.

In DNA, the CDR3 is TGCGCCAGCAGTGAAGGGACTAGCGGTACGGCCTACAATGAGCAGTTCTTC. This codes for CASSEGTSGTAYNEQFF. This chain uses TRBV10-1 with TRBJ2-1, with 11 bases that match TRBD2. This CDR3 has 17 amino acids. Germline assignment: CDR1 WNHNN and CDR2 SYGVQD (reference sequence). After removal of 3 bases from V and 2 bases from J, the junction contained 6 bases not matched to a gene.

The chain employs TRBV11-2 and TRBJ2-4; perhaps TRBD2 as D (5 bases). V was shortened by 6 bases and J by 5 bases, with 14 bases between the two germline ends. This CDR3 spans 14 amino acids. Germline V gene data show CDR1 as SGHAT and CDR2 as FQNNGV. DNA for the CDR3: TGTGCCAGCAGGCGGGCCTTCCTTCAAAACATTCAGTACTTC. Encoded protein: CASRRAFLQNIQYF.

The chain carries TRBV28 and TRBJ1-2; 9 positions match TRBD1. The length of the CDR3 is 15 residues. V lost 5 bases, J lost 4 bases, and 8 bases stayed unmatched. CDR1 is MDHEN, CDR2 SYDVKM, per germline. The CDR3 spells CASSDPGQGFYGYTF. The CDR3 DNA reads TGTGCCAGCAGTGACCCGGGACAGGGCTTCTATGGCTACACCTTC.